These T cell receptor beta chains were read from a single sample in a study of OX40 agonist ivuxolimab in advanced cancers. Profiling relied on immunoSEQ multiplex PCR, and the TCRdb table lists in-frame clones only, not all of them. The sample lists 76,000 or so clones; 75% to 90% were seen once. The sample here was CD4+ or CD8+ T cells sorted from blood, taken in a trial of the OX40 agonist ivuxolimab. The receptors derive from an adult with an advanced solid tumor such as melanoma, head and neck, liver or kidney cancer. The CDR3 runs from the conserved cysteine through the conserved F or W. A D gene is named only where the DNA matches it firmly. Size tells how often a clone was seen (once, few, many) or the class of an expanded clone, and some rows leave it out.

few	TRBV29-1	.	TRBJ2-3	CSSSTNRADTQYF	TGCAGCTCCTCGACTAACCGGGCAGATACGCAGTATTTT
.	TRBV7-2	.	TRBJ1-2	CASSLGGAGRNNYGYTF	TGTGCCAGCAGCTTAGGAGGGGCAGGACGTAACAACTATGGCTACACCTTC
.	TRBV10-3	.	TRBJ2-7	CAISDRVGYEQYF	TGTGCCATCAGTGATAGGGTGGGCTACGAGCAGTACTTC
.	TRBV6-6	.	TRBJ1-3	CASNPETSGNTIYF	TGTGCCAGCAACCCCGAAACTTCTGGAAACACCATATATTTT
.	TRBV9	TRBD2	TRBJ2-5	CASSAGTSGRTGWETQYF	TGTGCCAGCAGCGCCGGGACTAGCGGGAGGACCGGTTGGGAGACCCAGTACTTC
.	TRBV6-5	.	TRBJ1-1	CASSYRVGDTEAFF	TGTGCCAGCAGTTACAGGGTAGGGGACACTGAAGCTTTCTTT
.	TRBV14	.	TRBJ2-7	CASSHGVRLEQYF	TGTGCCAGCAGCCACGGAGTCCGACTGGAGCAGTACTTC
.	TRBV7-5	.	TRBJ2-7	CASGAGAYEQYF	TGTGCCTCGGGGGCAGGGGCCTACGAGCAGTACTTC
.	TRBV5-8	TRBD2	TRBJ2-1	CASSSERGWSEQFF	TGTGCCAGCAGCTCAGAGCGGGGGTGGTCGGAGCAGTTCTTC
once	TRBV12-5	.	TRBJ1-1	CASGLVSGTEAFF	TGTGCTAGTGGTTTGGTCTCGGGCACTGAAGCTTTCTTT
.	TRBV19	.	TRBJ2-7	CASNWGEQGEDEQYF	TGTGCCAGTAATTGGGGGGAGCAGGGAGAGGACGAGCAGTACTTC
.	TRBV4-1	.	TRBJ2-6	CASSQDPALNSGANVLTF	TGCGCCAGCAGCCAAGACCCAGCTCTTAACTCTGGGGCCAACGTCCTGACTTTC
.	TRBV14	.	TRBJ2-3	CASSQEGGFADTQYF	TGTGCCAGCAGCCAAGAAGGAGGGTTCGCCGATACGCAGTATTTT
.	TRBV7-9	TRBD2	TRBJ2-3	CASSLAAGGTSSTDTQYF	TGTGCCAGCAGCTTAGCAGCGGGAGGGACCTCTAGCACAGATACGCAGTATTTT
.	TRBV19	TRBD2	TRBJ2-3	CASSIGGGGITDTQYF	TGTGCCAGTAGTATAGGGGGCGGGGGAATCACAGATACGCAGTATTTT
.	TRBV6-1	.	TRBJ1-5	CAIQDGSGALQPQHF	TGTGCCATCCAAGACGGGTCAGGGGCGCTTCAGCCCCAGCATTTT
.	TRBV19	TRBD1	TRBJ1-6	CASSPAPQGSSPLHF	TGTGCCAGTAGTCCTGCCCCACAGGGGAGTTCACCCCTCCACTTT
.	TRBV6-6	.	TRBJ2-3	CASSYGLSASTDTQYF	TGTGCCAGCAGTTACGGCTTAAGTGCTAGCACAGATACGCAGTATTTT
.	TRBV12-5	.	TRBJ2-7	CASGSYHPPQRASYEQYF	TGTGCTAGTGGTTCTTACCACCCCCCCCAGCGGGCCTCCTACGAGCAGTACTTC
.	TRBV27	TRBD2	TRBJ2-7	CASCSPGLAGGPKQYF	TGTGCCAGCTGCTCGCCGGGACTAGCGGGGGGGCCTAAGCAGTACTTC
.	TRBV27	.	TRBJ1-2	CASSTVGGLNYGYTF	TGTGCCAGCAGTACAGTGGGGGGTCTGAACTATGGCTACACCTTC
.	TRBV18	.	TRBJ2-7	CASSPGQEQYF	TGTGCCAGCTCACCAGGCCAGGAGCAGTACTTC
.	TRBV5-1	.	TRBJ1-1	CASSLRVGTEAFF	TGCGCCAGCAGCTTGAGGGTAGGCACTGAAGCTTTCTTT
.	TRBV5-5	.	TRBJ1-5	CASSLGPDNQPQHF	TGTGCCAGCAGCTTGGGACCGGACAACCAGCCCCAGCATTTT
.	TRBV6-6	TRBD1	TRBJ2-7	CASNHRQGPKYF	TGTGCCAGCAATCACCGACAGGGACCCAAATACTTC
.	TRBV4-3	.	TRBJ1-2	CASSQDTQYGYTF	TGCGCCAGCAGCCAAGATACCCAGTATGGCTACACCTTC
.	TRBV6-5	TRBD2	TRBJ2-2	CASSYRAGGPTGELFF	TGTGCCAGCAGTTACCGAGCGGGGGGGCCCACCGGGGAGCTGTTTTTT
once	TRBV29-1	TRBD1	TRBJ2-7	CSVEETGGSYEQYF	TGCAGCGTTGAAGAAACAGGGGGGTCCTACGAGCAGTACTTC
.	TRBV7-8	.	TRBJ1-5	CASSLVKDQPQHF	TGTGCCAGCAGCTTAGTGAAGGATCAGCCCCAGCATTTT
.	TRBV4-2	TRBD1	TRBJ2-1	CASSQEGTGWNEQFF	TGTGCCAGCAGCCAAGAAGGGACAGGGTGGAATGAGCAGTTCTTC
.	TRBV11-2	.	TRBJ1-6	CASSLAGRNSPLHF	TGTGCCAGCAGCTTAGCGGGACGCAATTCACCCCTCCACTTT
.	TRBV11-1	.	TRBJ2-1	CASSLTPRRGEQFF	TGTGCCAGCAGCTTAACTCCCCGGCGCGGTGAGCAGTTCTTC
.	TRBV5-1	.	TRBJ2-7	CASSLAGGAYEQYF	TGCGCCAGCAGCTTGGCAGGAGGGGCCTACGAGCAGTACTTC
.	TRBV28	.	TRBJ2-1	CASSPPGSEQFF	TGTGCCAGCAGTCCCCCGGGATCTGAGCAGTTCTTC
.	TRBV7-9	.	TRBJ2-5	CAISEEVETQYF	TGTGCCATTAGTGAGGAGGTAGAGACCCAGTACTTC
once	TRBV6-5	TRBD2	TRBJ2-1	CASSRGLAGVNEQFF	TGTGCCAGCAGTCGGGGACTAGCGGGGGTTAATGAGCAGTTCTTC
once	TRBV7-9	.	TRBJ2-5	CASSLLRGGSQETQYF	TGTGCCAGCAGCTTACTTCGCGGAGGCTCCCAAGAGACCCAGTACTTC
.	TRBV5-1	.	TRBJ2-3	CASSLARVTDTQYF	TGCGCCAGCAGCTTGGCCCGGGTCACAGATACGCAGTATTTT
.	TRBV5-1	TRBD1	TRBJ2-7	CASSLPMDRSYEQYF	TGCGCCAGCAGCCTACCTATGGACAGGTCCTACGAGCAGTACTTC
.	TRBV18	TRBD2	TRBJ2-1	CASSPPVLAGGTNEQFF	TGTGCCAGCTCACCACCGGTCCTAGCGGGAGGAACCAATGAGCAGTTCTTC
.	TRBV7-2	.	TRBJ2-2	CASSLVIGSVGELFF	TGTGCCAGCAGCTTGGTGATAGGGTCGGTCGGGGAGCTGTTTTTT
.	TRBV6-1	.	TRBJ1-5	CASSEVGGDQPQHF	TGTGCCAGCAGTGAAGTTGGAGGAGATCAGCCCCAGCATTTT